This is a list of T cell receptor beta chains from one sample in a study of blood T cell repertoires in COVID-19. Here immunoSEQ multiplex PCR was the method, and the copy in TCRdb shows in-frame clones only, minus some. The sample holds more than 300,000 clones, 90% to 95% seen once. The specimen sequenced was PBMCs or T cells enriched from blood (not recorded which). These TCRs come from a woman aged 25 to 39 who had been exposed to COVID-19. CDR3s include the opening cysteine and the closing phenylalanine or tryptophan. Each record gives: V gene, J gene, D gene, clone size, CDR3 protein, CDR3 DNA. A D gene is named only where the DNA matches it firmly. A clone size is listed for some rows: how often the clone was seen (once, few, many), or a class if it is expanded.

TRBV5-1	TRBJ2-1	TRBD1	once	CASSPARGTASEQFF	TGCGCCAGCAGCCCCGCCAGGGGGACGGCAAGTGAGCAGTTCTTC
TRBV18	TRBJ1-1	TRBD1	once	CASSPQGASDVAFF	TGTGCCAGCTCACCTCAGGGGGCGAGTGATGTAGCTTTCTTT
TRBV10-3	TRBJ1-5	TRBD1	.	CAIRKSLGTGDQPQHF	TGTGCCATCCGAAAAAGTTTGGGGACAGGGGATCAGCCCCAGCATTTT
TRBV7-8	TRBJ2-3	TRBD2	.	CASSLGAGGYGTDTQYF	TGTGCCAGCAGCCTTGGGGCGGGGGGGTATGGAACAGATACGCAGTATTTT
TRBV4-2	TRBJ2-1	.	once	CASSQDPNEQFF	TGTGCCAGCAGCCAAGATCCGAATGAGCAGTTCTTC
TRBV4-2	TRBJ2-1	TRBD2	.	CASSQDMASGGGNEQFF	TGTGCCAGCAGCCAAGATATGGCTAGCGGGGGGGGGAATGAGCAGTTCTTC
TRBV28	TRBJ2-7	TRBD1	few	CASKDRGYEQYF	TGTGCCAGCAAGGACAGGGGTTACGAGCAGTACTTC
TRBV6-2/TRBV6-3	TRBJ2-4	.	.	CASRLAGRVAKNIQYF	TGTGCCAGCCGCCTCGCGGGGCGGGTTGCCAAAAACATTCAGTACTTC
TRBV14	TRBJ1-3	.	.	CASSHYRGGEAGNTIYF	TGTGCCAGCAGCCATTATCGTGGCGGCGAGGCTGGAAACACCATATATTTT
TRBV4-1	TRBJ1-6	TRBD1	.	CASSQPTGGANSPLHF	TGCGCCAGCAGCCAACCGACAGGGGGCGCTAATTCACCCCTCCACTTT
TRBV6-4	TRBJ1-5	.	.	CASSVRDNQPQHF	TGTGCCAGCAGTGTCCGAGACAATCAGCCCCAGCATTTT
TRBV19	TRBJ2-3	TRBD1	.	CASSTGGTRTDTQYF	TGTGCCAGTTCAACAGGGGGTACCCGCACAGATACGCAGTATTTT
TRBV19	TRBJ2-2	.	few	CASSWIRQRDTGELFF	TGTGCCAGTAGTTGGATTCGACAGCGAGACACCGGGGAGCTGTTTTTT
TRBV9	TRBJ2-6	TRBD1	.	CASSVVGQGASGANVLTF	TGTGCCAGCAGCGTAGTTGGACAGGGGGCTTCTGGGGCCAACGTCCTGACTTTC
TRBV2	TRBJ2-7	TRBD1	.	CASLEQGDEQYF	TGTGCCAGCCTTGAACAGGGGGACGAGCAGTACTTC
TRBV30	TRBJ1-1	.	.	CAWSVLRQTRFEAFF	TGTGCCTGGAGTGTACTGCGACAGACCCGATTTGAAGCTTTCTTT
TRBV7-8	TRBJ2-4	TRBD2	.	CASSARGIAKNIQYF	TGTGCCAGCAGCGCGCGGGGGATAGCCAAAAACATTCAGTACTTC
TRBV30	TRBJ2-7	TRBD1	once	CAWRGDRVDEQYF	TGTGCCTGGAGGGGGGACAGGGTCGACGAGCAGTACTTC
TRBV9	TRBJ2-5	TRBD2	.	CASSVSTARTGLAGVLEETQYF	TGTGCCAGCAGCGTTTCCACTGCTCGGACAGGGCTAGCGGGGGTACTAGAAGAGACCCAGTACTTC
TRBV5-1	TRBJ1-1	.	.	CASSSQGRTEAFF	TGCGCCAGCAGCTCCCAGGGGAGAACTGAAGCTTTCTTT
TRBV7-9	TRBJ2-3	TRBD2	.	CASSAGTSGGDTQYF	TGTGCCAGCAGCGCCGGGACTAGCGGGGGAGATACGCAGTATTTT
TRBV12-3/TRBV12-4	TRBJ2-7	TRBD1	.	CASTRTGGYEQYF	TGTGCCAGCACCCGGACAGGGGGGTACGAGCAGTACTTC
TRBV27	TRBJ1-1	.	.	CASSFLTRGTEAFF	TGTGCCAGCAGTTTTTTGACTAGAGGGACTGAAGCTTTCTTT
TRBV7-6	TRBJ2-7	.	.	CASSLAEGSSYEQYF	TGTGCCAGCAGCTTAGCGGAGGGCAGTTCCTACGAGCAGTACTTC
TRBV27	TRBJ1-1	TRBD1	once	CASSFGRQGKNTEAFF	TGTGCCAGCAGTTTTGGCCGACAGGGTAAGAACACTGAAGCTTTCTTT
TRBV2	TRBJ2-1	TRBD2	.	CASSGTSGGLNEQFF	TGTGCCAGCAGTGGGACTAGCGGGGGTCTCAATGAGCAGTTCTTC
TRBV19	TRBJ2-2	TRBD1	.	CASSRTGDRGELFF	TGTGCCAGTAGTAGGACAGGGGATCGCGGGGAGCTGTTTTTT
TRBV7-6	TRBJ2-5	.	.	CASSSRMGYQETQYF	TGTGCCAGCAGCTCCCGGATGGGCTACCAAGAGACCCAGTACTTC
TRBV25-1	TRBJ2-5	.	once	CASSENGIRTQYF	TGTGCCAGCAGTGAGAACGGGATTCGGACCCAGTACTTC
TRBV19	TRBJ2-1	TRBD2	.	CASSISAGGPNEQFF	TGTGCCAGTAGTATCTCAGCGGGGGGGCCGAATGAGCAGTTCTTC
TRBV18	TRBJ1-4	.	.	CASSPRRVSTNEKLFF	TGTGCCAGCTCCCCGCGGAGGGTGTCTACTAATGAAAAACTGTTTTTT
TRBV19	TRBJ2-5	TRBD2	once	CASSLSGVKETQYF	TGTGCCAGTAGTCTTAGCGGGGTAAAAGAGACCCAGTACTTC
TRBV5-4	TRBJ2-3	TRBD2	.	CASSLAGGSSDTQYF	TGTGCCAGCAGCTTAGCGGGGGGGAGCTCAGATACGCAGTATTTT
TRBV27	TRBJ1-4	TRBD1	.	CASTSTGEKLFF	TGTGCCAGCACTTCGACAGGGGAAAAACTGTTTTTT
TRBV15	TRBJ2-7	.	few	CATGMGGPYEQYF	TGTGCCACAGGAATGGGGGGGCCCTACGAGCAGTACTTC
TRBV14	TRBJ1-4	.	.	CASSQQVVGFGKLFF	TGTGCCAGCAGCCAACAGGTTGTTGGCTTCGGAAAACTGTTTTTT
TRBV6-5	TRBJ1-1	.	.	CASSAQGYMNTEAFF	TGTGCCAGCAGCGCCCAGGGTTACATGAACACTGAAGCTTTCTTT
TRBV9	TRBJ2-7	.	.	CASSISGTSYEQYF	TGTGCCAGCAGCATATCGGGGACTTCCTACGAGCAGTACTTC
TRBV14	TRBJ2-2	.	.	CASSPLGGGDTGELFF	TGTGCCAGCAGCCCTCTGGGGGGTGGCGACACCGGGGAGCTGTTTTTT
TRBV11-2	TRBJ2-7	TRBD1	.	CASSLAWTGAPYEQYF	TGTGCCAGCAGCTTAGCCTGGACAGGGGCTCCCTACGAGCAGTACTTC
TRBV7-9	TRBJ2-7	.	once	CASSFNYEQYF	TGTGCCAGCAGCTTCAACTACGAGCAGTACTTC
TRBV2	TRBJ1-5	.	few	CASSTNSNQPQHF	TGTGCCAGCAGTACAAATAGCAATCAGCCCCAGCATTTT
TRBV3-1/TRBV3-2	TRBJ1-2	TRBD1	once	CASSQEVQGGGYTF	TGTGCCAGCAGCCAAGAGGTACAGGGGGGTGGCTACACCTTC
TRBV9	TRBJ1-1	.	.	CASSADILNTEAFF	TGTGCCAGCAGCGCTGACATTCTGAACACTGAAGCTTTCTTT
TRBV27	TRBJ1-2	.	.	CASSLRGSYGYTF	TGTGCCAGCAGTTTACGGGGTAGCTATGGCTACACCTTC
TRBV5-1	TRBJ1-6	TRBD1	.	CASTPGQNNSPLHF	TGCGCCAGCACACCGGGACAGAATAATTCACCCCTCCACTTT
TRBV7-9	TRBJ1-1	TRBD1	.	CASSPGTGLGAFF	TGTGCCAGCAGCCCTGGGACAGGGTTGGGAGCTTTCTTT
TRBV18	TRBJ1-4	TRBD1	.	CASSSSGGDGEKLFF	TGTGCCAGCTCATCCTCAGGGGGAGACGGTGAAAAACTGTTTTTT
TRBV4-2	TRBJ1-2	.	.	CASSQEAGYYGYTF	TGTGCCAGCAGCCAAGAAGCAGGGTACTATGGCTACACCTTC